The table lists the clone carrying this T cell receptor beta chain with a few counts. What it binds is unknown. The data are from a study of CD8 T cells in ankylosing spondylitis. Construction of TCR beta libraries was performed using quantitative 5'-RACE with molecular barcodes. From the 5' RACE reads, TCRdb called clonotypes with MiXCR, one entry per CDR3 protein. The sample holds about 800,000 distinct CDR3 sequences; 12% are singletons and the top ten take less than 0.65%. Trimming took off 2 bases at V and 0 bases at J, with 14 bases between the two ends. Germline values: CDR1 MNHEY, CDR2 SVGAGI. The CDR3 extends over 16 amino acids. Findings and caveats of the study: Seemingly distinctive of ankylosing spondylitis blood was a TCR beta motif formed by eight highly homologous variants.

The TCR comes from a male donor with ankylosing spondylitis. The sequenced material came from blood, either unsorted or a sorted T cell fraction (not recorded which). The J gene is TRBJ2-7, the V gene TRBV6-5; D gene unclear. CDR3 protein: CASSYPPMESSYEQYF. CDR3 nucleotide sequence: TGTGCCAGCAGTTACCCCCCCATGGAGAGCTCCTACGAGCAGTACTTC.